The 24 T cell receptor beta chains in this list originate from one sample, sequenced in a study of blood T cell repertoires in COVID-19. Profiled with immunoSEQ multiplex PCR; TCRdb holds only in-frame clones, not every one. The table records over 150,000 clones, approximately 84% of them present only once. The material sequenced was PBMCs or T cells enriched from blood (not recorded which). These receptors were collected from a woman in her thirties who had recovered from COVID-19.

This clone has only one observation. This chain joins TRBV15 and TRBJ1-2; TRBD1 agrees at 10 bases. With 5 bases clipped from V and 7 bases from J, the junction kept 22 bases outside the gene matches. CDR1 and CDR2 (germline): LNHNV, YYDKDF (reference sequence). CDR3 length: 19 amino acids. CDR3 loop: CATSGPPGTGEPSTSGYTF. CDR3 bases: TGTGCCACCAGCGGGCCTCCCGGGACAGGGGAACCGTCTACGAGTGGCTACACCTTC.

The V and J genes are TRBV18 and TRBJ1-5; no firm D call. Trimming removed 3 bases at V and 4 bases at J, with 10 bases between. Germline V CDR1 and CDR2: KGHSH, LQKENI. The CDR3 has 14 amino acids. CDR3 in DNA: TGTGCCAGCTCACCCTTCTCAGAAAATCAGCCCCAGCATTTT. This sequence encodes CASSPFSENQPQHF.

The gene calls are TRBV7-3 and TRBJ2-5; 11 bases fit TRBD2. Germline lookup yields CDR1 SGHTA and CDR2 FQGTGA. This CDR3 has 15 residues. Trimming removed 5 bases from V and 3 bases from J; junction bases left unmatched: 5. In DNA form, the CDR3 reads TGTGCCAGCAGCATTAGCGGGAGGGCGGAAGAGACCCAGTACTTC. Residues: CASSISGRAEETQYF.

This chain joins TRBV19 and TRBJ1-6, with 7 bases identical to TRBD1. CDR3 length equals 15 residues. CDR1 and CDR2 from the germline V gene are LNHDA and SQIVND (reference sequence). Trimming took 4 bases from V and 7 from J; bases not matched to a gene: 7. The CDR3 DNA sequence: TGTGCCAGTAGTACGACAGGGCCACCCAATTCACCCCTCCACTTT. It yields the protein CASSTTGPPNSPLHF.

This rearrangement joins TRBV10-3 to TRBJ1-1; no definite D call. V was shortened by 6 bases and J by 4 bases, with 9 bases between the two germline ends. This CDR3 has 12 amino acids. Germline CDR1 and CDR2: ENHRY and SYGVKD. In DNA form, the CDR3 reads TGTGCCATCAGCTCGACACCCACTGAAGCTTTCTTT. Amino acids: CAISSTPTEAFF.

The chain recombines TRBV15 with TRBJ1-5; no clear D gene. V lost 1 base, J lost 5 bases, and 12 bases lay in between. Germline values: CDR1 LNHNV, CDR2 YYDKDF (reference sequence). The CDR3 totals 15 residues. The DNA for the CDR3 is TGTGCCACCAGCAGAGCTGGGTTCGGGGATCAGCCCCAGCATTTT. Protein sequence: CATSRAGFGDQPQHF.

The count of this clone is one. The chain employs TRBV3-1 (or the pseudogene TRBV3-2) and TRBJ1-2, with D hard to call. The CDR3 extends over 14 amino acids. The V gene's germline CDR1 is LGHDT and CDR2 YNNKEL (reference sequence). Trimming shortened V by 4 bases and J by 3 bases, and 12 bases separated the two germline ends. CDR3 in amino acids: CASSPGGPDYGYTF. The CDR3 nucleotides read TGTGCCAGCAGCCCTGGAGGGCCTGACTATGGCTACACCTTC.

This rearrangement joins TRBV2 to TRBJ1-5; 9 nucleotides line up with TRBD1. Germline V gene sequence: CDR1 SNHLY, CDR2 FYNNEI. V lost 9 bases and J lost 5; bases outside the gene matches: 14. This CDR3 region has 16 residues. In DNA form, the CDR3 reads TGTGCCAGTCGGGCCTTAGGGACAGGGAGGGATCAGCCCCAGCATTTT. As protein: CASRALGTGRDQPQHF.

This sequence joins TRBV28 and TRBJ1-4; 7 bases map to TRBD1. Germline V lookup: CDR1 MDHEN, CDR2 SYDVKM. The CDR3 length is 15 residues. V was clipped by 3 bases and J by 7 bases; unmatched bases: 8. CDR3 in DNA: TGTGCCAGCAGTTTCAGACAGGGAAGGGGTGAAAAACTGTTTTTT. As protein: CASSFRQGRGEKLFF.

The chain links TRBV4-1 to TRBJ2-1; 8 bases are a match to TRBD2. This CDR3 is built from 16 residues. The junction had 5 bases not matched to a gene; V was cut back by 1 base and J by 3 bases. Per germline, CDR1 MGHRA and CDR2 YSYEKL. DNA for the CDR3: TGCGCCAGCAGCCAAGTGTCAGCGGGAGACTACAATGAGCAGTTCTTC. This codes for CASSQVSAGDYNEQFF.

The rearrangement links TRBV2 to TRBJ1-5; D may be TRBD1 (5 bases). The V gene's germline CDR1 is SNHLY and CDR2 FYNNEI. The CDR3 runs 15 residues. V gave up 5 bases and J gave up 2 bases, with 13 bases separating them. The CDR3 here is CASSPGWGGNQPQHF. CDR3 DNA: TGTGCCAGCAGTCCCGGTTGGGGCGGCAATCAGCCCCAGCATTTT.

The genes are TRBV29-1 and TRBJ2-5; perhaps TRBD2 as D (5 bases). CDR3 size: 12 residues. Trimming shortened V by 8 bases and J by 5 bases, and 15 bases separated the two germline ends. The germline V gene encodes CDR1 SQVTM and CDR2 ANQGSEA. Written as DNA, the CDR3 is TGCAGCCCGAGGGTCGGCACGGAGACCCAGTACTTC. Amino acids: CSPRVGTETQYF.

The rearrangement links TRBV3-1 (or the pseudogene TRBV3-2) to TRBJ2-2; D remains unclear. Germline CDR1 is LGHDT and CDR2 is YNNKEL (reference sequence). The CDR3 sequence is 13 residues long. The ends were cut back, 0 bases at V and 12 bases at J, with 11 bases in the middle. Here the CDR3 DNA reads TGTGCCAGCAGCCAAGATGCCCTAAAACAGCTGTTTTTT. Translation gives CASSQDALKQLFF.

The V and J genes are TRBV7-8 and TRBJ2-3; D is unresolved. The CDR3 extends over 14 amino acids. Germline V gene lookup returns CDR1 SGHVS and CDR2 FQNEAQ. The V gene lost 6 bases and the J gene lost 2 bases, with 12 bases spanning the gap. The CDR3: CASRLAAYTDTQYF. The CDR3 DNA sequence: TGTGCCAGCAGGTTGGCGGCGTACACAGATACGCAGTATTTT.

In this sample, this clone turned up a few times. V gene TRBV28 combines with J gene TRBJ1-5, with 8 bases lining up with TRBD1. Trimming took 4 bases from V and 12 from J; bases not matched to a gene: 5. Germline CDR1 and CDR2: MDHEN and SYDVKM. The length of the CDR3 is 12 residues. For the CDR3, the DNA is TGTGCCAGCAGTTATGCCGGGACAGGCCAGCATTTT. Protein: CASSYAGTGQHF.

The gene calls are TRBV6-5 and TRBJ1-1; 9 nucleotides match TRBD1. This CDR3 contains 13 residues. Trimming took 7 bases from V and 8 from J; bases not matched to a gene: 8. Per germline, CDR1 MNHEY and CDR2 SVGAGI. The DNA for the CDR3 is TGTGCCAGCAACCTAAACAGGGGGCTCGAAGCTTTCTTT. It encodes CASNLNRGLEAFF.

This chain links TRBV3-1 (or the pseudogene TRBV3-2) with TRBJ1-6, with D hard to call. The V gene lost 0 bases and the J gene lost 11 bases, with 5 bases spanning the gap. CDR1 is LGHDT, CDR2 YNNKEL, per germline (reference sequence). The CDR3 runs 12 residues. DNA for the CDR3: TGTGCCAGCAGCCAAGAAGGAGCACCCCTCCACTTT. The encoded protein is CASSQEGAPLHF.

The chain employs TRBV5-1 and TRBJ2-3; weak D call: TRBD2 (6 bases). The germline CDR1 and CDR2 sequences are SGHRS and YFSETQ. The CDR3 runs to 16 residues. Trimming shortened V by 4 bases and J by 0 bases, and 15 bases separated the two germline ends. CDR3 nucleotide sequence: TGCGCCAGCAGCCCTGGTCGTGGGACTAGCACAGATACGCAGTATTTT. Residues: CASSPGRGTSTDTQYF.

The chain carries TRBV4-2 and TRBJ1-1; perhaps TRBD1 as D (6 bases). Germline CDR1 is LGHNA and CDR2 is YNFKEQ. V dropped 6 bases and J dropped 3 bases, with 17 bases sitting between them. This CDR3 comprises 15 residues. CDR3 region: CASSLYGGEDTEAFF. In DNA, the CDR3 is TGTGCCAGCAGTCTGTATGGGGGCGAGGACACTGAAGCTTTCTTT.

To note about this clone: Other nucleotide sequences from this sample produce the same CDR3. The rearrangement joins TRBV14 to TRBJ2-1; D is possibly TRBD1 (6 bases). V shed 4 bases and J shed 1 base, with 8 bases lying between them. The CDR3 extends over 14 amino acids. CDR1 is SGHDN and CDR2 is FVKESK in the germline V gene. CDR3 DNA sequence: TGTGCCAGCAGCCGAGGGGGATCCTACAATGAGCAGTTCTTC. Translating it yields CASSRGGSYNEQFF.

The rearrangement joins TRBV5-6 to TRBJ2-5, with TRBD2 matching 13 bases. The CDR3 has 16 amino acids. Germline CDR1 and CDR2: SGHDT and YYEEEE. V lost 2 bases to trimming and J lost 5 bases; unmatched junction nucleotides: 6. The CDR3 sequence: CASSFGLAGERETQYF. Here the CDR3 DNA reads TGTGCCAGCAGCTTCGGACTAGCGGGGGAACGGGAGACCCAGTACTTC.

The chain combines TRBV7-8 with TRBJ1-6, with TRBD1 identical over 8 bases. Germline V gives CDR1 SGHVS, CDR2 FQNEAQ. V gave up 4 bases and J gave up 10 bases; unmatched junction bases: 9. CDR3 length: 15 amino acids. As DNA, the CDR3 is TGTGCCAGCAGCTCCCTGACAGGGGTAAGATCACCCCTCCACTTT. Encoded protein: CASSSLTGVRSPLHF.

This rearrangement joins TRBV5-4 to TRBJ1-1; D unresolved. The CDR3 contains 12 residues. The germline V gene has CDR1 SGHNT and CDR2 YYREEE (reference sequence). The V end was cut by 0 bases, the J end by 6 bases, with 6 bases between. CDR3 sequence: CASSLGGPEAFF. CDR3 nucleotide sequence: TGTGCCAGCAGCTTGGGTGGCCCTGAAGCTTTCTTT. Filled out from reference TRBV5-4 and TRBJ1-1, the complete variable domain reads ETGVTQSPTHLIKTRGQQVTLRCSSQSGHNTVSWYQQALGQGPQFIFQYYREEENGRGNFPPRFSGLQFPNYSSELNVNALELDDSALYLCASSLGGPEAFFGQGTRLTVV.

V is TRBV5-1 and J is TRBJ2-3, with 11 nucleotides matching TRBD2. This CDR3 is built from 18 residues. Germline lookup yields CDR1 SGHRS and CDR2 YFSETQ. V lost 5 bases to trimming and J lost 0 bases; unmatched junction nucleotides: 11. The CDR3 loop reads CASREKTSGMRSTDTQYF. The CDR3 nucleotides read TGCGCCAGCAGAGAAAAGACTAGCGGGATGCGCAGCACAGATACGCAGTATTTT.